This T cell receptor (beta chain) was sequenced for a study of T cell repertoires and HLA-DP antigens. Turning to the study itself: One alloantigen had around ten groove amino acid differences from self, the other one. Donor ages ranged from 18-to-29 to 60-to-69; a couple of men, one woman. Study-wide findings and caveats: Sorted CD137+ cells had clonality about 0.4 against both alloantigens, versus about 0.041 pre-culture.

The length of the CDR3 is 17 residues. The V gene end was trimmed by 3 bases and the J gene end by 8 bases; junction bases not matched to a gene: 15. Germline-derived CDR1 and CDR2 are MDHEN and SYDVKM. Average purity of the negatively selected CD4+ T cells was around 98%. Concerning this clone itself: No antigen is known for it.

Here immunoSEQ multiplex PCR was the method, and the copy in TCRdb shows in-frame clones only, minus some. The sample has over 100,000 clones, approximately 92% seen once. Sequencing was carried out using CD4+ T cells from PBMCs. The chain employs TRBV28 and TRBJ2-4; 8 positions agree with TRBD1. The origin of this receptor is a woman between 18 and 30 years old in good health and CMV-seronegative. The CDR3 DNA sequence: TGTGCCAGCAGTTTGCTCGACAGGGGTCGCCCCGAGGACATTCAGTACTTC. It codes for CASSLLDRGRPEDIQYF.